This T cell receptor (beta chain) was sequenced during a study of Graves' ophthalmopathy and Graves' hyperthyroidism. Overall study: The authors defined stable hyperthyroidism as no ophthalmopathy within 18 months of follow-up.

The study amplified TCR beta CDR3 regions using RNA transcripts. An opening RT-PCR round employed HTBI primers and preceded a second-round multiplex PCR. TCRdb processed the multiplex PCR reads anew with MiXCR; each CDR3 protein has one entry. Of 900,000 to 1,200,000 distinct CDR3 sequences in the sample, about two fifths were seen once. Broader study findings: Blood also carried most expanded thyroid clonotypes exceeding 0.001 frequency. Distinction of ophthalmopathy from stable hyperthyroidism by a 13-signature model reached roughly 88% sensitivity and 81.08% specificity.

Germline CDR1 is ENHRY and CDR2 is SYGVKD. The CDR3 sequence is 15 residues long. Trimming cost V 0 bases and J 5 bases, with 13 bases left between them. Details on this clonotype: Its specificity is not known.

Pregnant or lactating patients and those with other autoimmune diseases or uncontrolled infections were excluded. This clonotype was sampled from an adult man with Graves' hyperthyroidism. V usage is TRBV10-3 and J usage is TRBJ1-1; tentative D call: TRBD1 (5 bases). Sample: peripheral blood or thyroid tissue (not recorded which). CDR3 sequence (DNA): TGTGCCATCAGTGAGTCGAGAAGGGGAGGAACTGAAGCTTTCTTT. It encodes CAISESRRGGTEAFF.